The 17 T cell receptor beta chains below all came from one sample that was sequenced in a study of cytomegalovirus exposure and HLA in healthy donors. This table comes from immunoSEQ multiplex PCR, and its TCRdb copy is limited to in-frame clones, with some not included. The sample contains roughly 120,000 clones, 88% of which appear only once. The sample consisted of PBMCs. The receptors shown here come from a woman between 25 and 40 years old in good health and CMV-seropositive.

The genes are TRBV11-2 and TRBJ1-6; D is ambiguous. V was pared by 5 bases and J by 7 bases, with 15 bases between. The CDR3 contains 15 residues. From germline, CDR1 is SGHAT and CDR2 FQNNGV. CDR3 nucleotides: TGTGCCAGCAGCCGGAGGAGAATGGACAATTCACCCCTCCACTTT. This translates into CASSRRRMDNSPLHF.

The chain joins TRBV7-9 to TRBJ2-3, with 12 positions matching TRBD2. The trim removed 4 bases at V and 2 bases at J, leaving 4 bases unmatched. Looked up from germline, CDR1 is SEHNR and CDR2 is FQNEAQ (reference sequence). CDR3 size: 16 residues. The CDR3 region is CASSWTSGDPTDTQYF. In DNA, the CDR3 is TGTGCCAGCAGCTGGACTAGCGGGGACCCCACAGATACGCAGTATTTT.

The rearrangement links TRBV29-1 to TRBJ2-3; perhaps TRBD2 as D (7 bases). V lost 6 bases, J lost 2 bases, and 21 bases lay in between. The germline V gene has CDR1 SQVTM and CDR2 ANQGSEA. The CDR3 length is 16 residues. The CDR3 spells CSVRRGGQGYTDTQYF. As DNA, the CDR3 is TGCAGCGTAAGAAGGGGAGGGCAGGGGTACACAGATACGCAGTATTTT.

This sequence joins TRBV30 and TRBJ1-1, with TRBD1 as a possible D gene (5 bases). V lost 0 bases and J lost 10, with 15 bases in between. This CDR3 region has 13 residues. Per the germline V gene, CDR1 is GTSNPN and CDR2 is SVGIG (reference sequence). CDR3 nucleotide sequence: TGTGCCTGGAGTGTCGGGGGACCCCTGGGAGCTTTCTTT. Its protein is CAWSVGGPLGAFF. The variable domain in full, completed from reference TRBV30 and TRBJ1-1, reads SQTIHQWPATLVQPVGSPLSLECTVEGTSNPNLYWYRQAAGRGLQLLFYSVGIGQISSEVPQNLSASRPQDRQFILSSKKLLLSDSGFYLCAWSVGGPLGAFFGQGTRLTVV.

The CDR3 loop is CASSMGGKRGYGYTF. The CDR3 DNA follows: TGTGCCAGTAGTATGGGAGGGAAGAGAGGATATGGCTACACCTTC. The chain is built from TRBV19 and TRBJ1-2, with D hard to call. The CDR3 spans 15 residues. Germline values: CDR1 LNHDA, CDR2 SQIVND (reference sequence). Trimming left V 3 bases short and J 5 bases short, with 16 bases between.

The chain joins TRBV28 to TRBJ2-1; TRBD2 agrees at 10 bases. This CDR3 is 15 amino acids long. Unmatched junction bases numbered 7, after V lost 6 bases and J lost 5 bases. The germline V gene has CDR1 MDHEN and CDR2 SYDVKM. CDR3 sequence reads: CASRSSGSLNNEQFF. The CDR3 DNA follows: TGTGCCAGCAGATCTAGCGGGAGTTTAAACAATGAGCAGTTCTTC.

The rearrangement uses TRBV13 and TRBJ2-3, with TRBD2 matching over 7 bases. The CDR3 loop spans 18 amino acids. After removal of 8 bases from V and 0 bases from J, the junction contained 17 bases not matched to a gene. From germline, CDR1 is PRHDT and CDR2 FYEKMQ (reference sequence). This CDR3 reads CASPGAGPTASSTDTQYF. DNA for the CDR3: TGTGCCAGCCCGGGAGCGGGGCCAACCGCGTCTAGCACAGATACGCAGTATTTT. Full variable domain (remainder filled in from reference TRBV13 and TRBJ2-3): AAGVIQSPRHLIKEKRETATLKCYPIPRHDTVYWYQQGPGQDPQFLISFYEKMQSDKGSIPDRFSAQQFSDYHSELNMSSLELGDSALYFCASPGAGPTASSTDTQYFGPGTRLTVL.

The chain carries TRBV6-5 and TRBJ2-2; D gene ambiguous. Germline V gene lookup returns CDR1 MNHEY and CDR2 SVGAGI. V shed 2 bases and J shed 4 bases, with 5 bases lying between them. The CDR3 has 13 amino acids. The CDR3 spells CASSYGLTGELFF. CDR3 bases: TGTGCCAGCAGTTACGGGCTCACCGGGGAGCTGTTTTTT.

The chain uses TRBV5-6 and TRBJ1-2, with D maybe TRBD1 (5 bases). Trimming pared 3 bases from V and 7 bases from J, leaving 19 bases between. The CDR3 sequence is 15 residues long. Germline V gene data show CDR1 as SGHDT and CDR2 as YYEEEE. The CDR3 sequence is CASSSLRKGLAGYTF. CDR3 DNA sequence: TGTGCCAGCAGCTCTTTAAGGAAGGGGCTCGCTGGCTACACCTTC.

The J gene is TRBJ1-3, the V gene TRBV6-1; D is undetermined. The germline V gene has CDR1 MNHNS and CDR2 SASEGT. The CDR3 runs to 15 residues. Trimming took 0 bases from V and 0 from J, leaving 6 bases between them. The CDR3: CASSEAAGSGNTIYF. CDR3 in DNA: TGTGCCAGCAGTGAAGCTGCGGGCTCTGGAAACACCATATATTTT.

This clone was counted between two and nine times. The chain couples TRBV6-1 to TRBJ1-5; TRBD1 aligns across 12 bases. This CDR3 region has 16 residues. Germline loops: CDR1 MNHNS, CDR2 SASEGT. After removal of 4 bases from V and 6 bases from J, the junction contained 7 bases not matched to a gene. CDR3 in DNA: TGTGCCAGCAGTGCCCCCGGGACAGGGGGCGGTCAGCCCCAGCATTTT. Translated: CASSAPGTGGGQPQHF.

This clone appeared a single time. The chain is built from TRBV19 and TRBJ1-2; 9 nucleotides align to TRBD1. Unmatched junction bases numbered 5, after V lost 6 bases and J lost 6 bases. CDR3 length: 13 residues. Per germline, CDR1 LNHDA and CDR2 SQIVND (reference sequence). This chain's CDR3 is CASSIDRGNGYTF. The CDR3 nucleotides are TGTGCCAGTAGCATCGACAGGGGGAATGGCTACACCTTC.

This clone was counted once. The V and J genes are TRBV7-2 and TRBJ2-3; 7 bases align to TRBD1. Germline V gives CDR1 SGHTA, CDR2 FQGNSA. This CDR3 region has 15 residues. J gave up 2 bases and V 5 bases, and 7 bases lay outside the gene matches. CDR3 sequence: CASSRDSSDTDTQYF. The DNA for the CDR3 is TGTGCCAGCAGCAGGGACAGTTCGGACACAGATACGCAGTATTTT.

The V call is TRBV15, the J call TRBJ1-2, with a possible D match to TRBD1 (5 bases). Deletions cut 6 bases from V and 4 bases from J, with 21 bases between. This CDR3 spans 16 amino acids. Germline CDR1 is LNHNV and CDR2 is YYDKDF (reference sequence). The CDR3 sequence is CATSPKRAGTSYGYTF. The CDR3 DNA is TGTGCCACCAGTCCAAAACGAGCCGGGACTAGCTATGGCTACACCTTC.

This chain links TRBV7-2 with TRBJ2-7, with D uncertain. Germline lookup yields CDR1 SGHTA and CDR2 FQGNSA. V lost 0 bases to trimming and J lost 6 bases, with 9 bases between them. This CDR3 comprises 13 residues. CDR3 nucleotide sequence: TGTGCCAGCAGCTTAGCGCGTCCAGGCGAGCAGTACTTC. Encoded protein: CASSLARPGEQYF.

The genes are TRBV29-1 and TRBJ2-7, with 7 bases lining up with TRBD1. The CDR3 covers 13 residues. CDR1 is SQVTM and CDR2 is ANQGSEA in the germline V gene. The V and J ends lost 4 bases and 4 bases, in that order; junction bases with no gene match: 7. In DNA, the CDR3 is TGCAGCGTTGCTCAAGGGGGCTGGTACGAGCAGTACTTC. Translated, it gives CSVAQGGWYEQYF.

The chain employs TRBV2 and TRBJ1-1; 10 bases match TRBD1. The CDR3 sequence is 14 residues long. CDR1 and CDR2 (germline): SNHLY, FYNNEI. Germline trimming cut 7 bases from V and 4 bases from J; bases unmatched to any gene: 6. The CDR3 is CASTLDRGGTEAFF. CDR3 bases: TGTGCCAGCACCCTGGACAGGGGGGGCACTGAAGCTTTCTTT.